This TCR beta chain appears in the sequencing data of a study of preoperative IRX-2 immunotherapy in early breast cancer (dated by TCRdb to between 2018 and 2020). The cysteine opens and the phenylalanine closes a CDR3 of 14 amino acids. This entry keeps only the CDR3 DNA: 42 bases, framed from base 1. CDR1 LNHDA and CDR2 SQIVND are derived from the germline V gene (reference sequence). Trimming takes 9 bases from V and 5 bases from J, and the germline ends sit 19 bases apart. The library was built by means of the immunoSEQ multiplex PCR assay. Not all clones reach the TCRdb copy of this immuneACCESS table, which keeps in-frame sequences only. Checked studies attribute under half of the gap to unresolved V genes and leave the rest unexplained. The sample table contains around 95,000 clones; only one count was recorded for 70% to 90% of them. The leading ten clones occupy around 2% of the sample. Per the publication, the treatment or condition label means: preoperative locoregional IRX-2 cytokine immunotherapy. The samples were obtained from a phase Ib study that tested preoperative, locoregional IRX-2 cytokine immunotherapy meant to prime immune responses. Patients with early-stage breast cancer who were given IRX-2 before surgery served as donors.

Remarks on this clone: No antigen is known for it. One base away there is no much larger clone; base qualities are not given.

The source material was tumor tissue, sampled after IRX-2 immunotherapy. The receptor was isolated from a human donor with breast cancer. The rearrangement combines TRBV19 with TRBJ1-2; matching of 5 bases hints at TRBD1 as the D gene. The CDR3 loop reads CASRQIGGGYGYTF. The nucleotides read TGTGCCAGCAGACAGATCGGGGGAGGATATGGCTACACCTTC.